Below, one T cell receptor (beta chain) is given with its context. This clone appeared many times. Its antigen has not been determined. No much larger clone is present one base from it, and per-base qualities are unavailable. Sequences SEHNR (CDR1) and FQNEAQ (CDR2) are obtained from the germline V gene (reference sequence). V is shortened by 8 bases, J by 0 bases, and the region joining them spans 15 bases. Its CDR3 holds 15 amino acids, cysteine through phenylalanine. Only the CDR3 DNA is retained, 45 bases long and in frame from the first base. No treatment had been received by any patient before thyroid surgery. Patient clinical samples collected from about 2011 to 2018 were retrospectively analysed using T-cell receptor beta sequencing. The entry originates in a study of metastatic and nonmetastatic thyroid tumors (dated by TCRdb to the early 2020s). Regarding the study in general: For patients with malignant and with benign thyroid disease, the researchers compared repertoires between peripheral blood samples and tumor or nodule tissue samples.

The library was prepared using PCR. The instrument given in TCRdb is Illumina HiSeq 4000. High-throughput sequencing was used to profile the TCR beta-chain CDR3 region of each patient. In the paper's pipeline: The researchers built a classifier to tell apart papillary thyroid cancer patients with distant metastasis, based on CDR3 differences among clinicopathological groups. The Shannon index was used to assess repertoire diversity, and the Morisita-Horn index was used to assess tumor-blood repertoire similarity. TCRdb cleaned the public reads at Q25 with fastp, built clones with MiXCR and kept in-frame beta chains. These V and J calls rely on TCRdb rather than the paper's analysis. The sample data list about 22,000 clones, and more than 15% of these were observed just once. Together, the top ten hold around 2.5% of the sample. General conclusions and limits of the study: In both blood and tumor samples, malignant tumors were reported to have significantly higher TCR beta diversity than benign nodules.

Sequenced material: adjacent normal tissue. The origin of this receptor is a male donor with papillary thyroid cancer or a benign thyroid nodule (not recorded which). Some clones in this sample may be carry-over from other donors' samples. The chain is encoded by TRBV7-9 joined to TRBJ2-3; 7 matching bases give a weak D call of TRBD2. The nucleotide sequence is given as TGTGCCAGCGTGTGGGGGGGGCCTAGCACAGATACGCAGTATTTT. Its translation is CASVWGGPSTDTQYF.